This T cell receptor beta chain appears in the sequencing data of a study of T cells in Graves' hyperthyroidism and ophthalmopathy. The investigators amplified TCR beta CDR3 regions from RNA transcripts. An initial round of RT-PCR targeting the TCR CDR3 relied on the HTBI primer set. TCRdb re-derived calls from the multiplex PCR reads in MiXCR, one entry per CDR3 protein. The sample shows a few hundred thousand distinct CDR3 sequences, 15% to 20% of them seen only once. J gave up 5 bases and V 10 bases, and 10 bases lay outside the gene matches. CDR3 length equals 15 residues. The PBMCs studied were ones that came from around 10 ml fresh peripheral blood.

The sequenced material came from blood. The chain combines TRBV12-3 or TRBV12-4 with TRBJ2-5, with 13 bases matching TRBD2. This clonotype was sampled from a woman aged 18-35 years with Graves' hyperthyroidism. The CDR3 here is CAISLLAGGLETQYF. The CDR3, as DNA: TGTGCCATCAGCCTACTAGCGGGGGGGCTTGAGACCCAGTACTTC.